This T cell receptor beta chain was identified in a study of response to subunit inactivated influenza vaccine. The study's findings and limits: There was a suggestion from the authors that each seasonal influenza vaccination recruits few new T cells.

Deletions cut 4 bases from V and 8 bases from J, with 12 bases between. CDR3 size: 13 residues. Per germline, CDR1 SGHTA and CDR2 FQGTGA. MiXCR was run by TCRdb on the RT-PCR reads, yielding one entry per CDR3 protein. The table includes roughly 670,000 distinct CDR3 sequences, 12% to 15% detected once. Worth noting for this clonotype: Its specificity is not known.

The chain carries TRBV7-3 and TRBJ2-1; D is undetermined. Sequencing used PBMCs from blood, obtained 14 to 15 days before vaccination. The receptor's source is a middle-aged man who received an inactivated influenza vaccine. The CDR3: CASSYTYQDEQFF. CDR3 in DNA: TGTGCCAGCAGCTATACCTACCAGGATGAGCAGTTCTTC.